These 3 T cell receptor beta chains were all obtained from the same sample, sequenced in a study of human T cells and chemical hapten exposure. Unfractionated whole blood yielded total RNA. TCRdb re-called the 5' RACE reads through MiXCR, storing one row per CDR3 protein. The sample records about 140,000 distinct CDR3 sequences, about 4.3% being singletons. Every receptor here comes from a female donor in good health.

CDR3 DNA: TGTGCCAGCAGCTTGGGATACGGGGCCATGAACACTGAAGCTTTCTTT. It specifies CASSLGYGAMNTEAFF. The V and J genes are TRBV5-6 and TRBJ1-1; D is perhaps TRBD1 (5 bases). The germline V and J ends were trimmed by 0 bases and 0 bases, with 12 bases remaining between them. Germline CDR1 reads SGHDT; CDR2 reads YYEEEE. There are 16 residues in the CDR3.

Details on this clonotype: One base away lies a much larger clone, so this may be a sequencing read error. The conserved phenylalanine or tryptophan is not found at the CDR3 terminus, so this likely reflects a read error. The V gene is TRBV7-9, the J gene TRBJ2-3, with D unresolved. Trimming cost V 11 bases and J 4 bases, with 10 bases left between them. This CDR3 has 11 amino acids. Per germline, CDR1 SEHNR and CDR2 FQNEAQ (reference sequence). The CDR3 region is CAGESADTQYV. CDR3 nucleotide sequence: TGTGCCGGGGAAAGCGCAGATACGCAGTATGTT.

This clonotype was found many times. The chain uses TRBV28 and TRBJ1-1; D call uncertain. Trimming shortened V by 8 bases and J by 0 bases, and 7 bases separated the two germline ends. The CDR3 length is 12 residues. CDR1 is MDHEN, CDR2 SYDVKM, per germline. The CDR3 is CASRSVNTEAFF. The CDR3 DNA is TGTGCCAGCCGATCGGTGAACACTGAAGCTTTCTTT.